The source of this T cell receptor beta chain is a study of cytotoxic CD8 clonotypes in ibrutinib-treated CLL. V was pared by 5 bases and J by 3 bases, with 11 bases between. This CDR3 spans 13 amino acids. Per germline, CDR1 SEHNR and CDR2 FQNEAQ (reference sequence). Assay used: immunoSEQ multiplex PCR; TCRdb lists only in-frame clones, some missing. Of about 140,000 clones in the sample, approximately 90% are singletons; the top ten hold 11%. The receptor was isolated from a human donor with chronic lymphocytic leukemia. The rearrangement links TRBV7-9 to TRBJ2-7, with unresolved D. The source material was PBMCs, sampled after 12 months of ibrutinib treatment. Here the CDR3 reads CASSQLPVYEQYF. CDR3 sequence (DNA): TGTGCCAGCAGCCAACTCCCAGTCTACGAGCAGTACTTC. Full variable domain (outside the CDR3, taken from reference TRBV7-9 and TRBJ2-7): DTGVSQNPRHKITKRGQNVTFRCDPISEHNRLYWYRQTLGQGPEFLTYFQNEAQLEKSRLLSDRFSAERPKGSFSTLEIQRTEQGDSAMYLCASSQLPVYEQYFGPGTRLTVT.